What follows are 27 T cell receptor beta chains derived from one specimen sequenced in a study of circulating CD8 cells and anti-PD-1 response in melanoma. Using approximately 14 ng of total RNA, TCR libraries were made with the QIAseq Immune Repertoire TCR panel. Each CDR3 protein gets one entry after TCRdb re-called the reads with MiXCR. The profile shows over 300 distinct CDR3 sequences, approximately 10% of them singletons. Four subsets defined by PD-1 and/or TIGIT were sorted from live CD3+CD8+TCRalphabeta+ cells. The sample in question was CD8+ T cells from PBMCs, obtained at baseline or after one month of anti-PD-1 therapy (not recorded which). The receptors come from a human donor with melanoma.

This clonotype was picked up a small number of times. The chain is built from TRBV29-1 and TRBJ1-2; D uncertain. The V end was cut by 0 bases, the J end by 1 base, with 6 bases between. Germline V CDR1 and CDR2: SQVTM, ANQGSEA. The CDR3 has 13 amino acids. This chain's CDR3 is CSVEDQINYGYTF. The CDR3 DNA sequence: TGCAGCGTTGAAGATCAGATTAACTATGGCTACACCTTC.

By share, this clonotype counts as medium-sized (0.01 to 0.1%). J is TRBJ2-1 and V is TRBV6-6; no clear D gene. Germline-derived CDR1 and CDR2 are MNHNY and SVGAGI (reference sequence). This CDR3 is 14 amino acids long. Trimming stripped 2 bases from V and 4 bases from J, with 9 bases between. This CDR3 is CASSYGQIYNEQFF. The CDR3 coding sequence is TGTGCCAGCAGTTACGGTCAGATTTACAATGAGCAGTTCTTC.

Relative to its sample, this clonotype is large. CDR3 coding DNA: TGTGCCAGCAGCCGACTAGCGGGAGGTACAGATGAGCAGTTCTTC. It codes for CASSRLAGGTDEQFF. This chain links TRBV7-3 with TRBJ2-1; TRBD2 aligns across 13 bases. J was trimmed by 8 bases and V by 5 bases; bases with no gene match: 6. CDR1 is SGHTA, CDR2 FQGTGA, per germline. There are 15 residues in the CDR3.

In its sample, this clonotype ranks as large. The chain couples TRBV12-5 to TRBJ2-5; 7 nucleotides agree with TRBD2. The CDR3 runs 18 residues. From germline, CDR1 is LGHNT and CDR2 FRNRAP. The CDR3, as DNA: TGTCCCACGGGAGGCGCACATTGGGTCGGGAGACCCACGGAGACCCAGTACTTC. This gives the protein CPTGGAHWVGRPTETQYF.

In regard to this clonotype: The CDR3 does not end in the conserved phenylalanine or tryptophan, so this is likely a read error. The V and J genes are TRBV2 and TRBJ2-7, with a weak D call TRBD2 (6 bases). With 6 bases removed from V and 1 base from J, the gap between germline ends came to 13 bases. The CDR3 totals 14 residues. Germline CDR1 SNHLY, CDR2 FYNNEI. The CDR3 loop reads CASSPSAASYEQYL. The CDR3 region has the DNA TGTGCCAGCAGCCCTAGCGCCGCGTCCTACGAGCAGTACCTC.

The chain carries TRBV29-1 and TRBJ2-3; TRBD1 matches at 8 bases. The CDR3 consists of 15 residues. Germline loops: CDR1 SQVTM, CDR2 ANQGSEA. The CDR3 nucleotides read TGCAGTGCCACCGGACAGGGTATTCGTACAGATACGCAGTATTTT. It yields the protein CSATGQGIRTDTQYF.

This clonotype is labeled large. The V call is TRBV28, the J call TRBJ2-7; D uncertain. Trimming pared 7 bases from V and 3 bases from J, leaving 22 bases between. The CDR3 is made up of 16 amino acids. Germline assignment: CDR1 MDHEN and CDR2 SYDVKM. The CDR3 is CASTPLHGRWGYEQYF. DNA for the CDR3: TGTGCCAGCACCCCCTTGCACGGCCGCTGGGGCTACGAGCAGTACTTC.

In its sample, this clonotype was seen a few times. A much larger clone sits a single nucleotide away, making a read error possible. Given the absence of the conserved phenylalanine or tryptophan at the CDR3 end, a read error is likely. The genes are TRBV24-1 and TRBJ2-5, with a weak D call TRBD2 (5 bases). CDR1 is KGHDR, CDR2 SFDVKD, per germline. V lost 5 bases to trimming and J lost 4 bases, with 10 bases between them. The CDR3 runs 13 residues. The CDR3 loop reads CATSAEGRETQYI. The DNA of the CDR3 is TGTGCCACCAGTGCCGAGGGTAGAGAGACCCAGTACATC.

By share, this clonotype counts as large. The chain uses TRBV28 and TRBJ1-1; D ambiguous. Germline CDR1 reads MDHEN; CDR2 reads SYDVKM. The V and J ends lost 6 bases and 0 bases respectively, with 11 bases between them. The CDR3 spans 14 residues. The CDR3 reads CASSQDFMNTEAFF. CDR3 coding DNA: TGTGCCAGCAGCCAAGACTTCATGAACACTGAAGCTTTCTTT.

In regard to this clonotype: This may be a read error: a much more frequent sequence differs by one nucleotide. The CDR3 DNA follows: TGTGCCAGCAACGAAAGCACCCGGACAGGGGGAATCTACAATGAGCAGTTCTTC. It translates to CASNESTRTGGIYNEQFF. The V and J genes are TRBV21-1 and TRBJ2-1; the tabulated D call, TRBD1, remains unverified against the DNA. TRBV21-1 is listed as a pseudogene. The CDR3 has 18 residues.

Within the sample, this clonotype is large. The CDR3, as DNA: TGTGCCAGTAGTATGGCGACAAATAGCAATCAGCCCCAGCATTTT. It encodes CASSMATNSNQPQHF. This chain uses TRBV19 with TRBJ1-5; D gene uncertain. The CDR3 totals 15 residues. Germline-derived CDR1 and CDR2 are LNHDA and SQIVND (reference sequence). V was cut by 3 bases and J by 0 bases, with 9 bases left in between. The full variable domain, its missing parts supplied by reference TRBV19 and TRBJ1-5, is DGGITQSPKYLFRKEGQNVTLSCEQNLNHDAMYWYRQDPGQGLRLIYYSQIVNDFQKGDIAEGYSVSREKKESFPLTVTSAQKNPTAFYLCASSMATNSNQPQHFGDGTRLSIL.

This clonotype counts as large. This chain uses TRBV5-5 with TRBJ2-7, with TRBD2 matching 10 bases. V lost 4 bases and J lost 0; bases outside the gene matches: 7. CDR3 length: 16 residues. CDR1 and CDR2 from the germline V gene are SGHKS and YYEKEE (reference sequence). The chain's CDR3 is CASSALLAGSSYEQYF. The CDR3 bases are TGTGCCAGCAGCGCCTTACTAGCGGGAAGCTCCTACGAGCAGTACTTC. The whole variable domain, remainder taken from reference TRBV5-5 and TRBJ2-7, is DAGVTQSPTHLIKTRGQQVTLRCSPISGHKSVSWYQQVLGQGPQFIFQYYEKEERGRGNFPDRFSARQFPNYSSELNVNALLLGDSALYLCASSALLAGSSYEQYFGPGTRLTVT.

This clonotype is categorized as medium-sized (0.01 to 0.1%). The chain recombines TRBV7-8 with TRBJ2-3; TRBD2 matches at 7 bases. CDR1 is SGHVS and CDR2 is FQNEAQ in the germline V gene. The CDR3 spans 15 residues. V lost 2 bases and J lost 3; bases outside the gene matches: 5. The CDR3: CASSLSGGSTDTQYF. The CDR3 DNA is TGTGCCAGCAGCTTATCAGGCGGGAGTACAGATACGCAGTATTTT.

Within the sample, this clonotype is medium-sized (0.01 to 0.1%). The V gene is TRBV27, the J gene TRBJ1-2; a weak D match, TRBD1 (5 bases). The CDR3 loop spans 15 amino acids. CDR1 is MNHEY, CDR2 SMNVEV, per germline (reference sequence). Trimming left V 5 bases short and J 6 bases short, with 19 bases between. The CDR3: CASSHSRGAADGYTF. The CDR3 coding sequence is TGTGCCAGCAGTCACTCAAGGGGCGCCGCTGATGGCTACACCTTC.

The chain couples TRBV7-8 to TRBJ2-7; 7 positions match TRBD1. CDR1 SGHVS and CDR2 FQNEAQ come from the germline V gene. The CDR3 totals 13 residues. V lost 5 bases to trimming and J lost 2 bases; unmatched junction nucleotides: 3. CDR3 DNA sequence: TGTGCCAGCAGCGTAGGACAGGCCTACGAGCAGTACTTC. The encoded protein is CASSVGQAYEQYF.

Sample share makes this clonotype medium-sized (0.01 to 0.1%). The rearrangement uses TRBV19 and TRBJ2-1; TRBD2 agrees at 11 bases. The junction had 8 bases not matched to a gene; V was cut back by 4 bases and J by 0 bases. In germline, CDR1 is LNHDA, CDR2 SQIVND (reference sequence). The CDR3 runs 18 residues. The CDR3 nucleotides are TGTGCCAGTAGTACATCGTTAGCGGGAGGGTACTCCTACAATGAGCAGTTCTTC. This gives the protein CASSTSLAGGYSYNEQFF.

In its sample, this clonotype ranks as medium-sized. The chain recombines TRBV20-1 with TRBJ2-5, with D uncertain. The CDR3 has 13 amino acids. V lost 1 base and J 5 bases, leaving 11 bases between the germline ends. Germline CDR1 DFQATT, CDR2 SNEGSKA (reference sequence). CDR3 DNA: TGCAGTGCTAGAGTCGGTATATCGGAGACCCAGTACTTC. Amino acids: CSARVGISETQYF.

The chain joins TRBV20-1 to TRBJ2-5, with unresolved D. Germline values: CDR1 DFQATT, CDR2 SNEGSKA (reference sequence). Trimming left V 1 base short and J 6 bases short, with 6 bases between. The CDR3 has 11 amino acids. Written as DNA, the CDR3 is TGCAGTGCTAGAGTCCCCAAGACCCAGTACTTC. Translating it yields CSARVPKTQYF.

By proportion, this clonotype is medium-sized. The chain couples TRBV18 to TRBJ2-4; D is possibly TRBD2 (6 bases). The CDR3 spans 16 residues. V lost 3 bases and J lost 8, with 20 bases in between. CDR1 is KGHSH, CDR2 LQKENI, per germline. This CDR3 is CASSPSGTRRRDIQYF. Written as DNA, the CDR3 is TGTGCCAGCTCACCTAGCGGTACACGGAGGAGGGACATTCAGTACTTC.

Points on this clonotype: It differs at one base from a far larger clone, so likely a read error. V gene TRBV28 combines with J gene TRBJ2-3; perhaps TRBD2 as D (6 bases). The CDR3 contains 13 residues. Per germline, CDR1 MDHEN and CDR2 SYDVKM. Trimming removed 3 bases at V and 14 bases at J, with 18 bases between. The DNA for the CDR3 is TGTGCCAGCAGTTTCCGGGGGACCGGGGAGCTGTATTTT. This sequence encodes CASSFRGTGELYF.

By sample fraction, this clonotype is medium-sized. The chain joins TRBV25-1 to TRBJ2-3; D uncertain. This CDR3 is built from 10 residues. The V end lost 6 bases, the J end lost 2 bases, and 0 bases lay between the germline ends. CDR1 and CDR2 (germline): MGHDK, SYGVNS. CDR3 sequence: CASSTDTQYF. In DNA form, the CDR3 reads TGTGCCAGCAGCACAGATACGCAGTATTTT.

Within the sample, this clonotype is medium-sized. The V call is TRBV28, the J call TRBJ1-2, with TRBD1 identical over 10 bases. The ends lost 1 base at V and 6 bases at J; junction bases unmatched: 5. The germline gives CDR1 MDHEN, CDR2 SYDVKM. The CDR3 contains 15 residues. Written as DNA, the CDR3 is TGTGCCAGCAGTTTATTCGACAGGGGGCTAGATGGCTACACCTTC. Translated, it gives CASSLFDRGLDGYTF.

By its share, this clonotype is large (0.1 to 1%). This chain uses TRBV2 with TRBJ2-7; 7 bases are shared with TRBD1. The germline CDR1 and CDR2 sequences are SNHLY and FYNNEI. V gave up 5 bases and J gave up 0 bases; unmatched junction bases: 13. The CDR3 has 17 amino acids. CDR3 residues: CASSLSTGAQSSYEQYF. CDR3 nucleotide sequence: TGTGCCAGCAGTCTAAGTACAGGGGCCCAATCCTCCTACGAGCAGTACTTC.

By proportion, this clonotype is large. This chain joins TRBV28 and TRBJ1-5, with TRBD1 as a possible D gene (5 bases). The CDR3 runs to 15 residues. Germline CDR1 reads MDHEN; CDR2 reads SYDVKM. Trimming stripped 2 bases from V and 3 bases from J, with 11 bases between. For the CDR3, the DNA is TGTGCCAGCAGTTTAGTGACAGCGACCAATCAGCCCCAGCATTTT. Its protein is CASSLVTATNQPQHF.

By share of the sample, this clonotype is medium-sized. The chain recombines TRBV4-1 with TRBJ1-5, with 10 bases matching TRBD1. This CDR3 is built from 17 residues. The trim removed 4 bases at V and 4 bases at J, leaving 10 bases unmatched. In germline, CDR1 is MGHRA, CDR2 YSYEKL. CDR3 sequence reads: CASSPSETGGLNQPQHF. The DNA for the CDR3 is TGCGCCAGCAGCCCCAGCGAGACAGGGGGCTTAAATCAGCCCCAGCATTTT.

Comment on this clonotype: A single base separates this from a much larger clone, so it may be a read error. The chain employs TRBV28 and TRBJ2-2; no firm D call. The CDR3 spans 19 residues. In germline, CDR1 is MDHEN, CDR2 SYDVKM. The CDR3 DNA is TGTGCCGGCAGTTCGATTTACCTATCGGGCAGGCTGAACACCGGGGAGCTGTTTTTT. Its protein product is CAGSSIYLSGRLNTGELFF.

In this sample, this clonotype is large. V gene TRBV7-8 combines with J gene TRBJ2-7; D possibly corresponds to TRBD1 (5 bases). Germline V lookup: CDR1 SGHVS, CDR2 FQNEAQ. Trimming shortened V by 5 bases and J by 5 bases, and 16 bases separated the two germline ends. CDR3 length: 14 residues. The CDR3 reads CASSPTGSRDEQYF. The CDR3 nucleotides read TGTGCCAGCAGCCCGACTGGTTCCAGGGACGAGCAGTACTTC.